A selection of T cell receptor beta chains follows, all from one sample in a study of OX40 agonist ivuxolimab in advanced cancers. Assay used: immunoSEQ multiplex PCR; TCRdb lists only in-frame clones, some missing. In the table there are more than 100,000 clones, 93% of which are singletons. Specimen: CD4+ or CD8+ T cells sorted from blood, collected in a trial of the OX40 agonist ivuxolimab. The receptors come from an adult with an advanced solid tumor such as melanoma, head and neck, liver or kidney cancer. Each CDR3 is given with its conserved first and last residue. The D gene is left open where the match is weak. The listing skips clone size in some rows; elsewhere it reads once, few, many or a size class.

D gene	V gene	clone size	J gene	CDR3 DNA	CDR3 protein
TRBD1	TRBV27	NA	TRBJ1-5	TGTGCCAGCAGTTCGGGACAGAGGAATCAGCCCCAGCATTTT	CASSSGQRNQPQHF
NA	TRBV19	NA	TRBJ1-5	TGTGCCAGTAGTGCTCGGGACATACAACATCAGCCCCAGCATTTT	CASSARDIQHQPQHF
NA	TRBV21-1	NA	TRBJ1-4	NA	CASSPQWGGGTNEKLFF
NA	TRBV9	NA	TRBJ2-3	TGTGCCAGCAGCGTAGGACCCCTAGGAGATACGCAGTATTTT	CASSVGPLGDTQYF
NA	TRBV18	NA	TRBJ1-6	TGTGCCAGCTCACCACCGTCGGGTTCACCCCTCCACTTT	CASSPPSGSPLHF
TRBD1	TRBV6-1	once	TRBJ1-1	TGTGCCGCCCAGGGGGGGACTGAAGCTTTCTTT	CAAQGGTEAFF
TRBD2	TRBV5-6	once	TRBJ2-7	TGTGCCAGCAGCTTGGGGACTAGCGCCTCCTACGAGCAGTACTTC	CASSLGTSASYEQYF
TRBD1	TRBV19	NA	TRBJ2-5	TGTGCCAGTAGTACGGGACAGGGTAGGCAAGAGACCCAGTACTTC	CASSTGQGRQETQYF
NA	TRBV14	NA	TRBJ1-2	TGTGCCAGCAGCCAAGGGGTCGTAGACTATGGCTACACCTTC	CASSQGVVDYGYTF
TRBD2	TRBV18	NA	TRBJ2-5	TGTGCCAGCTCCACGGGACTAGTGCAAGAGACCCAGTACTTC	CASSTGLVQETQYF
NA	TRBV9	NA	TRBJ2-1	TGTGCCAGCAGCGTACTATGGGGCAGGGATTACAATGAGCAGTTCTTC	CASSVLWGRDYNEQFF
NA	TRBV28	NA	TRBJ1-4	TGTGCCAGCAGTTTAAGTACTGGGGGCGGTGAAAAACTGTTTTTT	CASSLSTGGGEKLFF